This TCR beta chain was sequenced during a study of OX40 agonist ivuxolimab in advanced cancers. Study-wide results and caveats: CD8+ T cells showed, on average, more clonal expansion than CD4+ cells.

V lost 0 bases and J 1 base, leaving 16 bases between the germline ends. The CDR3 is 17 amino acids. Germline V gene sequence: CDR1 GTSNPN, CDR2 SVGIG (reference sequence). The repertoire was sequenced with immunoSEQ multiplex PCR; TCRdb's copy has only in-frame clones and lacks some. The repertoire has some 35,000 clones, 65% to 80% of them found once; the top ten carry 13% to 15%. As to this clone: Its antigen is not identified.

Blood draws occurred at baseline, cycle 4 day 1, and cycle 7 day 1. The sequence was obtained from an adult with an advanced solid tumor such as melanoma, head and neck, liver or kidney cancer. The starting material was CD4+ or CD8+ T cells sorted from blood, obtained in a trial of the OX40 agonist ivuxolimab. The chain uses TRBV30 and TRBJ1-5, with a possible D match to TRBD1 (5 bases). The CDR3 region has the DNA TGTGCCTGGAGTGTAGTACTGGGGCAGGTGAGCAATCAGCCCCAGCATTTT. Its translation is CAWSVVLGQVSNQPQHF.